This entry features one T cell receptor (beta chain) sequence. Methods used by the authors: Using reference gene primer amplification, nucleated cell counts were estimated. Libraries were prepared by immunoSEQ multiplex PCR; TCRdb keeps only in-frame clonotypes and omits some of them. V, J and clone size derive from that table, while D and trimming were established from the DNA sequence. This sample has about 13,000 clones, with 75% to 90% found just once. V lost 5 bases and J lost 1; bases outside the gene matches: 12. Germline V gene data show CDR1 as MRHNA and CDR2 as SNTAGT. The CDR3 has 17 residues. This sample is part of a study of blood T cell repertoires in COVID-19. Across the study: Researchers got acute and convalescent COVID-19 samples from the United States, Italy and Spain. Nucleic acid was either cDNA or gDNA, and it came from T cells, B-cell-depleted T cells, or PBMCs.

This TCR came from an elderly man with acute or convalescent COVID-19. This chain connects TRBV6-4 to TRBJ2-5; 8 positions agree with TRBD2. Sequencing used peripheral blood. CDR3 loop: CASSRAEVAGPQETQYF. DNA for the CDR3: TGTGCCAGCAGTAGGGCCGAAGTAGCGGGGCCCCAAGAGACCCAGTACTTC.